The 19 T cell receptor beta chains below were found in one sample sequenced in a study of beta chain features in type 1 diabetes. The authors reverse transcribed all of the isolated RNA, so sequencing captured expressed TCRB transcripts. This table comes from immunoSEQ multiplex PCR, and its TCRdb copy is limited to in-frame clones, with some not included. This table holds about 260,000 clones, 68% found once. The sample was naive CD4+ T cells from blood. The receptors come from a man under 40 in good health.

The chain joins TRBV9 to TRBJ2-1, with 8 positions matching TRBD2. Germline V CDR1 and CDR2: SGDLS, YYNGEE. This CDR3 has 16 amino acids. The J segment lost 4 bases and the V segment lost 4 bases, leaving 10 bases of the junction unmatched. CDR3 in amino acids: CASSSPAGAYYNEQFF. Written as DNA, the CDR3 is TGTGCCAGCAGCTCCCCAGCGGGGGCCTATTACAATGAGCAGTTCTTC.

V and J are TRBV30 and TRBJ2-7; D may match TRBD1 or TRBD2 (7 bases each). V was shortened by 6 bases and J by 4 bases, with 19 bases between the two germline ends. CDR3 size: 14 residues. Germline V gene lookup returns CDR1 GTSNPN and CDR2 SVGIG (reference sequence). This CDR3 is CACEKTGRGYEQYF. The CDR3 DNA sequence: TGTGCCTGTGAGAAGACAGGGAGGGGGTACGAGCAGTACTTC.

This chain joins TRBV6-6 and TRBJ1-1; 8 bases align to TRBD1. There are 13 residues in the CDR3. The V and J ends lost 2 bases and 10 bases, in that order; junction bases with no gene match: 6. CDR1 is MNHNY, CDR2 SVGAGI, per germline (reference sequence). The CDR3 sequence: CASSYAGQGGAFF. In DNA form, the CDR3 reads TGTGCCAGCAGTTACGCCGGACAGGGAGGAGCTTTCTTT.

The rearrangement links TRBV30 to TRBJ2-7; 8 bases match TRBD2. CDR1 is GTSNPN and CDR2 is SVGIG in the germline V gene (reference sequence). V gave up 2 bases and J gave up 0 bases; unmatched junction bases: 9. CDR3 length: 16 residues. CDR3 in amino acids: CAWSFPRGADSYEQYF. CDR3 nucleotide sequence: TGTGCCTGGAGTTTCCCGCGGGGGGCCGACTCCTACGAGCAGTACTTC.

There are a few counts of this clone. The V call is TRBV5-1, the J call TRBJ2-3; D gene uncertain. The V and J ends lost 0 bases and 4 bases respectively, with 9 bases between them. The CDR3 loop spans 14 amino acids. Per germline, CDR1 SGHRS and CDR2 YFSETQ. The CDR3 sequence is CASSLEVGADTQYF. The CDR3 region has the DNA TGCGCCAGCAGCTTGGAGGTGGGTGCAGATACGCAGTATTTT.

The chain carries TRBV7-9 and TRBJ1-1; possible D gene TRBD1, 6 bases. This CDR3 is built from 13 residues. V lost 2 bases, J lost 11 bases, and 15 bases lay in between. Germline-derived CDR1 and CDR2 are SEHNR and FQNEAQ (reference sequence). CDR3 region: CASSLLQGDKAFF. In DNA, the CDR3 is TGTGCCAGCAGCTTATTACAGGGTGATAAGGCTTTCTTT.

The V gene is TRBV6-1, the J gene TRBJ2-7; TRBD1 might be the D (6 bases). V lost 6 bases and J lost 3, with 18 bases in between. The CDR3 covers 15 residues. From germline, CDR1 is MNHNS and CDR2 SASEGT. The CDR3 sequence is CASRETWDNLYEQYF. CDR3 sequence (DNA): TGTGCCAGCAGGGAAACCTGGGACAACCTCTACGAGCAGTACTTC.

This chain links TRBV9 with TRBJ2-1, with TRBD1 as a possible D gene (6 bases). CDR1 is SGDLS and CDR2 is YYNGEE in the germline V gene. The V end lost 0 bases, the J end lost 4 bases, and 11 bases lay between the germline ends. The CDR3 runs to 15 residues. CDR3 nucleotides: TGTGCCAGCAGCGTAGCTATGGACAGATACAATGAGCAGTTCTTC. Its protein product is CASSVAMDRYNEQFF. Combining the CDR3 with reference TRBV9 and TRBJ2-1 gives the whole variable domain DSGVTQTPKHLITATGQRVTLRCSPRSGDLSVYWYQQSLDQGLQFLIQYYNGEERAKGNILERFSAQQFPDLHSELNLSSLELGDSALYFCASSVAMDRYNEQFFGPGTRLTVL.

CDR3 sequence: CASSKRGTGTYEQYF. CDR3 DNA sequence: TGTGCCAGCAGCAAGAGAGGGACAGGCACCTACGAGCAGTACTTC. The gene calls are TRBV7-9 and TRBJ2-7; 8 nucleotides agree with TRBD1. V was clipped by 5 bases and J by 2 bases; unmatched bases: 8. CDR1 and CDR2 (germline): SEHNR, FQNEAQ (reference sequence). This CDR3 contains 15 residues.

The sample holds a few counts of this clone. Other DNA sequences in this specimen translate into the identical CDR3. This chain joins TRBV4-3 and TRBJ2-3; D is possibly TRBD2 (6 bases). V was cut by 1 base and J by 0 bases, with 8 bases left in between. This CDR3 contains 15 residues. The V gene's germline CDR1 is LGHNA and CDR2 YSLEER. This CDR3 is CASSQGGTSTDTQYF. CDR3 DNA sequence: TGCGCCAGCAGCCAAGGAGGGACTAGCACAGATACGCAGTATTTT.

This clone has more than one count but fewer than ten. The chain is built from TRBV7-2 and TRBJ2-7; 9 nucleotides line up with TRBD1. The CDR3 is 16 amino acids. The V gene's germline CDR1 is SGHTA and CDR2 FQGNSA. The junction had 8 bases not matched to a gene; V was cut back by 4 bases and J by 1 base. The CDR3 loop reads CASSYHRGRGSYEQYF. CDR3 nucleotide sequence: TGTGCCAGCAGCTATCACAGGGGGCGCGGGTCCTACGAGCAGTACTTC. The full variable domain, rest sourced from reference TRBV7-2 and TRBJ2-7, is GAGVSQSPSNKVTEKGKDVELRCDPISGHTALYWYRQSLGQGLEFLIYFQGNSAPDKSGLPSDRFSAERTGGSVSTLTIQRTQQEDSAVYLCASSYHRGRGSYEQYFGPGTRLTVT.

This clone was counted only a few times. CDR3 DNA: TGTGCCACCAGCAGTCTCCCTAGGGGGAGGGTGTACGAGCAGTACTTC. It yields the protein CATSSLPRGRVYEQYF. The chain has TRBV15 and TRBJ2-7; the D gene is possibly TRBD2 (7 bases). V shed 3 bases and J shed 4 bases, with 19 bases lying between them. Germline loops: CDR1 LNHNV, CDR2 YYDKDF (reference sequence). This CDR3 spans 16 amino acids.

The V call is TRBV7-2, the J call TRBJ2-7; 11 nucleotides line up with TRBD2. Germline assignment: CDR1 SGHTA and CDR2 FQGNSA. The CDR3 consists of 16 residues. The junction had 5 bases not matched to a gene; V was cut back by 1 base and J by 3 bases. CDR3 sequence (DNA): TGTGCCAGCAGCTTAGGCCTAGCGGGAGGAGGCTACGAGCAGTACTTC. Translation gives CASSLGLAGGGYEQYF.

The J gene is TRBJ2-5, the V gene TRBV6-5; 9 bases map to TRBD2. V was pared by 2 bases and J by 1 base, with 2 bases of the junction left unmatched. Germline CDR1 reads MNHEY; CDR2 reads SVGAGI. This CDR3 is 15 amino acids long. The CDR3 spells CASSYRREGQETQYF. CDR3 sequence (DNA): TGTGCCAGCAGTTACCGGCGGGAGGGCCAAGAGACCCAGTACTTC.

The rearrangement uses TRBV14 and TRBJ2-7; 8 positions agree with TRBD1. The CDR3 sequence is 15 residues long. Germline CDR1 reads SGHDN; CDR2 reads FVKESK. J gave up 4 bases and V 1 base, and 6 bases lay outside the gene matches. CDR3 sequence reads: CASSQAGTGHYEQYF. The DNA of the CDR3 is TGTGCCAGCAGCCAAGCCGGGACAGGACATTACGAGCAGTACTTC.

The rearrangement links TRBV9 to TRBJ2-5; D ambiguous. Germline-derived CDR1 and CDR2 are SGDLS and YYNGEE. This CDR3 is 14 amino acids long. V gave up 0 bases and J gave up 1 base, with 7 bases separating them. CDR3 protein: CASSVEVSQETQYF. CDR3 bases: TGTGCCAGCAGCGTAGAGGTGTCCCAAGAGACCCAGTACTTC.

This clone was seen once. This chain connects TRBV9 to TRBJ2-5, with D maybe TRBD2 (7 bases). The length of the CDR3 is 14 residues. Germline loops: CDR1 SGDLS, CDR2 YYNGEE. V gave up 3 bases and J gave up 5 bases, with 14 bases separating them. The CDR3 sequence is CASSAGRGAETQYF. The DNA of the CDR3 is TGTGCCAGCAGCGCCGGACGGGGGGCTGAGACCCAGTACTTC.

V usage is TRBV30 and J usage is TRBJ2-1, with D perhaps TRBD1 (6 bases). V dropped 3 bases and J dropped 2 bases, with 11 bases sitting between them. Germline CDR1 and CDR2: GTSNPN and SVGIG (reference sequence). This CDR3 has 14 amino acids. The CDR3 sequence: CAWRGGKAYNEQFF. CDR3 nucleotide sequence: TGTGCCTGGAGAGGGGGAAAGGCCTACAATGAGCAGTTCTTC.

V gene TRBV2 combines with J gene TRBJ2-5, with D perhaps matching TRBD1 (5 bases). The CDR3 is 12 residues long. CDR1 and CDR2 (germline): SNHLY, FYNNEI. V lost 5 bases and J lost 3, with 7 bases in between. CDR3 in DNA: TGTGCCAGCAGTCTCAGGGAAGAGACCCAGTACTTC. It encodes CASSLREETQYF.